This entry features one T cell receptor beta chain sequence. The CDR3 runs 14 residues. Germline CDR1 SGHVS, CDR2 FQNEAQ. Trimming took 4 bases from V and 11 from J, leaving 20 bases between them. The record originates from a study of chemoradiotherapy in HPV16-positive cancers. The method was immunoSEQ multiplex PCR; TCRdb's version includes in-frame clones alone and lacks a portion of them. The sample consists of under 20,000 clones, 79% of them appearing once. The chain is built from TRBV7-8 and TRBJ2-5; tentatively, D is TRBD1 (6 bases). Sampling was done from a patient who underwent chemoradiotherapy. This clonotype was obtained from a human donor with HPV-associated anogenital cancer. In nucleotides, the CDR3 is TGTGCCAGCAGCTCCCAGGCAGGGGCTACGGAGCAGTACTTC. Translated: CASSSQAGATEQYF.